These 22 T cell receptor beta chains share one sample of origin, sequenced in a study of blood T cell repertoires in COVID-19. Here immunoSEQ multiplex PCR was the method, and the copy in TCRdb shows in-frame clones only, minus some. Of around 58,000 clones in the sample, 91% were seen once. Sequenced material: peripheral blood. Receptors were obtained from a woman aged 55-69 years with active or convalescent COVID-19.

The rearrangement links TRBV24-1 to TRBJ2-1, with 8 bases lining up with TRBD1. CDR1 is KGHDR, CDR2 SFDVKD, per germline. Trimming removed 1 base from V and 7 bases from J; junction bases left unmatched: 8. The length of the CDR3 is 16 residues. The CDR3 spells CATSDLAGTGKNEQFF. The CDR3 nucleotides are TGTGCCACCAGTGATTTAGCCGGGACAGGTAAGAATGAGCAGTTCTTC.

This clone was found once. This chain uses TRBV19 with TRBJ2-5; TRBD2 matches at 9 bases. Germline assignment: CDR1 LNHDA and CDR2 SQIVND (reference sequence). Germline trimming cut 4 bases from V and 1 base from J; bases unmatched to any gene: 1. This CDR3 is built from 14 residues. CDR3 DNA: TGTGCCAGTAGTAGGCGGGAGGGCCAAGAGACCCAGTACTTC. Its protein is CASSRREGQETQYF.

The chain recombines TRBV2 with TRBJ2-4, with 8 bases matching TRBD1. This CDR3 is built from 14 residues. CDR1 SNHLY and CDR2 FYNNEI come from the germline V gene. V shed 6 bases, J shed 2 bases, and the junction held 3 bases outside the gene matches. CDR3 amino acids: CASRDRVTKNIQYF. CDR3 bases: TGTGCCAGCAGGGACAGGGTAACCAAAAACATTCAGTACTTC.

The CDR3 sequence: CASSVSGANTEAFF. DNA of the CDR3: TGTGCCAGCAGTGTTTCGGGTGCGAACACTGAAGCTTTCTTT. The chain has TRBV6-4 and TRBJ1-1; D unclear. This CDR3 comprises 14 residues. V was shortened by 4 bases and J by 1 base, with 10 bases between the two germline ends. CDR1 and CDR2 (germline): MRHNA, SNTAGT.

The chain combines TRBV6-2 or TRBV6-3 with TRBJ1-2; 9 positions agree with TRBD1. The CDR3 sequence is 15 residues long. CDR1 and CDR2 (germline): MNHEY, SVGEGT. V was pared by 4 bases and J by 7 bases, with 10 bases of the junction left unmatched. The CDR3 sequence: CASSSPGQGNFGYTF. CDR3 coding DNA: TGTGCCAGCAGTTCCCCGGGACAGGGAAATTTTGGCTACACCTTC.

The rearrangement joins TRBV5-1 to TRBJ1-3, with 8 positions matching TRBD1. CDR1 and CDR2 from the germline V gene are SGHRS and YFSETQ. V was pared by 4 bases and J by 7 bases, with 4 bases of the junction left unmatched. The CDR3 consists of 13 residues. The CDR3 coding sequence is TGCGCCAGCAGCACGGACAGGGCTAACACCATATATTTT. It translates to CASSTDRANTIYF.

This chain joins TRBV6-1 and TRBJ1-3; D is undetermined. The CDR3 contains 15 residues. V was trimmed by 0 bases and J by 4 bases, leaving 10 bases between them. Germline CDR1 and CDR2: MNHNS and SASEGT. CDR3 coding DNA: TGTGCCAGCAGTGAAGCCGAGCCCCACGGAAACACCATATATTTT. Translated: CASSEAEPHGNTIYF.

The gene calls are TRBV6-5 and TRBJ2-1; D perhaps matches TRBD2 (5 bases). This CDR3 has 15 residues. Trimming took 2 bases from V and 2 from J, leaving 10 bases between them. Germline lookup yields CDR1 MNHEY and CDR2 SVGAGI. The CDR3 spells CASSYRTLTYNEQFF. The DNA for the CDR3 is TGTGCCAGCAGTTACAGGACTCTTACCTACAATGAGCAGTTCTTC.

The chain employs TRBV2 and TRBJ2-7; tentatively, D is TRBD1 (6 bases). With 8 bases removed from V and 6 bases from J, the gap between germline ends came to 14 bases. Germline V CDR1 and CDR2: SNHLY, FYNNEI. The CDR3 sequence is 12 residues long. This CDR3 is CASSPQGREQYF. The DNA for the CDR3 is TGTGCCAGCTCCCCACAGGGCCGCGAGCAGTACTTC.

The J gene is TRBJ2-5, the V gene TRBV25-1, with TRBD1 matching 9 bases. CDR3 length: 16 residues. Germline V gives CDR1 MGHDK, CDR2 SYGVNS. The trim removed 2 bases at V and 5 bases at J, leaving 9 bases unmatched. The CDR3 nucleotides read TGTGCCAGCAGTGAAATAGGGACAGGGCAGTGGGAGACCCAGTACTTC. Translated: CASSEIGTGQWETQYF.

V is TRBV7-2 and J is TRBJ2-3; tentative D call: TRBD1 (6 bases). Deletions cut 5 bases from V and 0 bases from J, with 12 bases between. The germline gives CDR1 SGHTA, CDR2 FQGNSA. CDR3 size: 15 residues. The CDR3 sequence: CASSPGHRSTDTQYF. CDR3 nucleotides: TGTGCCAGCAGCCCGGGACACCGAAGCACAGATACGCAGTATTTT.

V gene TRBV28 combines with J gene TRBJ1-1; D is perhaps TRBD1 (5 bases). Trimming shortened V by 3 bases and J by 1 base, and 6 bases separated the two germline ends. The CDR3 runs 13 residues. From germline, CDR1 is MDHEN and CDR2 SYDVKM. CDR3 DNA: TGTGCCAGCAGTTTTACAGGGAACACTGAAGCTTTCTTT. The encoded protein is CASSFTGNTEAFF.

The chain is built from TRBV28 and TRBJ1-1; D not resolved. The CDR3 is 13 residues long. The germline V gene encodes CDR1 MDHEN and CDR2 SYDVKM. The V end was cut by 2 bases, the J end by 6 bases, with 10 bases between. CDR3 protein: CASSLRQAAEAFF. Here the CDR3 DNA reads TGTGCCAGCAGTTTAAGGCAGGCCGCTGAAGCTTTCTTT.

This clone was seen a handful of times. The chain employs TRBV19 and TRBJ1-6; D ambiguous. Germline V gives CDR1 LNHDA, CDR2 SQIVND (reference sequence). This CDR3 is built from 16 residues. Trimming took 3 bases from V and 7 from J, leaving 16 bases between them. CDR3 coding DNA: TGTGCCAGTAGTATGGGCTCACCGGTCCTGAATTCACCCCTCCACTTT. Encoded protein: CASSMGSPVLNSPLHF.

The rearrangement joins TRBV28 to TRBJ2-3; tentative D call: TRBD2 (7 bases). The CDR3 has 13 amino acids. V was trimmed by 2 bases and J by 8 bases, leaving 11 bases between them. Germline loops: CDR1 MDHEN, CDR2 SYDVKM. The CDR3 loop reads CASSLGGAGTQYF. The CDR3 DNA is TGTGCCAGCAGTTTAGGGGGGGCGGGTACGCAGTATTTT. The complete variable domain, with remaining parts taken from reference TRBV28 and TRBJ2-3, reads DVKVTQSSRYLVKRTGEKVFLECVQDMDHENMFWYRQDPGLGLRLIYFSYDVKMKEKGDIPEGYSVSREKKERFSLILESASTNQTSMYLCASSLGGAGTQYFGPGTRLTVL.

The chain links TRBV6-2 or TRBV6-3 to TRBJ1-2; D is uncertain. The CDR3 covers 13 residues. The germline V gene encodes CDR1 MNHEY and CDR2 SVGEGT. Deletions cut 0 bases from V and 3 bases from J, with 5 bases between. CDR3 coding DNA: TGTGCCAGCAGTTACTCAACAGACTATGGCTACACCTTC. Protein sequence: CASSYSTDYGYTF.

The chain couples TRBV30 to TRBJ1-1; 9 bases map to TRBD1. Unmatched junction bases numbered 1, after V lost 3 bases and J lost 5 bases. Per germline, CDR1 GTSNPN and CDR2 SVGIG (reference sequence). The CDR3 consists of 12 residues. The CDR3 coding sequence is TGTGCCTGGAGGGACAGGGGAACTGAAGCTTTCTTT. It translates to CAWRDRGTEAFF.

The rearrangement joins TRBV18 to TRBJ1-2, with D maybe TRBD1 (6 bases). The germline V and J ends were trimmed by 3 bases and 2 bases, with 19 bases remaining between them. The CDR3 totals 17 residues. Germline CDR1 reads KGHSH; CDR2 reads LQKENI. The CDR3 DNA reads TGTGCCAGCTCACCGATACAGGGAGACCCACCCAACTATGGCTACACCTTC. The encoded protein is CASSPIQGDPPNYGYTF.

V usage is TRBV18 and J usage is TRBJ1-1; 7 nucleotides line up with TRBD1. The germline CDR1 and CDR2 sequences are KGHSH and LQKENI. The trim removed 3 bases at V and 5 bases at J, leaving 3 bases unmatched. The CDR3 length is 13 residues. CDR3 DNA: TGTGCCAGCTCACCGTCGGGACAGACTGAAGCTTTCTTT. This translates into CASSPSGQTEAFF.

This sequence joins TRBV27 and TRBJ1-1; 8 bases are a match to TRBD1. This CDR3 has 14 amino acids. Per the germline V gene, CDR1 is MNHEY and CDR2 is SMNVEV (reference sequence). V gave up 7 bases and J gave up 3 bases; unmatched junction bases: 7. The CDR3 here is CASKDQGAYTEAFF. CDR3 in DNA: TGTGCCAGCAAGGATCAGGGGGCTTACACTGAAGCTTTCTTT.

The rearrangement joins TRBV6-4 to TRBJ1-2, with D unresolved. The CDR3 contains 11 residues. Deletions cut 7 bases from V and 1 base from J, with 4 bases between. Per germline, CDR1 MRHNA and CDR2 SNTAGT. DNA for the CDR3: TGTGCCAGCATCATTAACTATGGCTACACCTTC. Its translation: CASIINYGYTF.

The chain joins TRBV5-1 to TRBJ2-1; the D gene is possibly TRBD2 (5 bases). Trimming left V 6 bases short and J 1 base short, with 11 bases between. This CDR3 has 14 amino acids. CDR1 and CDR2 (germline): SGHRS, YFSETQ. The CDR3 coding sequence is TGCGCCAGCAAGGAGGCGGAATCCTACAATGAGCAGTTCTTC. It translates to CASKEAESYNEQFF.